This T cell receptor beta chain appears in the sequencing data of a study of T cells in localized non-small cell lung cancer. The table came from immunoSEQ multiplex PCR; TCRdb's copy has only in-frame clones and leaves some out. Of approximately 47,000 clones in the sample, about 85% were seen once. On this clone itself: What it binds is unknown.

Study findings and constraints: Median detection of top 100 tumor clones in adjacent lung was 57 clones. Uninvolved adjacent lung had more T cell clonality than any other tissue, topping tumor. Sequencing was limited to one tumor region, leaving the possibility of heterogeneity open. With higher T cell density in blood came longer overall survival.

V shed 2 bases and J shed 10 bases, with 15 bases lying between them. Germline V CDR1 and CDR2: LGHNA, YNFKEQ. There are 15 residues in the CDR3. The input for sequencing was PBMCs, taken before any cancer treatment. This chain uses TRBV4-2 with TRBJ1-6; the D gene is possibly TRBD1 (6 bases). This sequence originates from a man aged 40 to 70 with stage II lung adenocarcinoma. This CDR3 reads CASSQTRGANSPLHF. CDR3 nucleotide sequence: TGTGCCAGCAGCCAAACCAGGGGCGCGAACTCACCCCTCCACTTT.